The source of this TCR beta chain is a study of early T cells in non-severe SARS-CoV-2 infection. Turning to the study itself: Sequencing was performed on bulk RNA from unsorted whole blood, leaving chains unpaired.

From germline, CDR1 is LGHDT and CDR2 YNNKEL (reference sequence). CDR3 length: 19 amino acids. V lost 0 bases and J lost 4; bases outside the gene matches: 15. From the 5' RACE reads, TCRdb called clonotypes with MiXCR, one entry per CDR3 protein. The sample holds some 26,000 distinct CDR3 sequences, roughly 4.4% seen once. This clonotype was detected many times. Sequencing was done on a sample of whole blood. The rearrangement uses TRBV3-1 and TRBJ2-3; 8 bases match TRBD2. The sequence was collected from an adult who was a healthcare worker with PCR-confirmed SARS-CoV-2 infection or an uninfected control (not recorded which). The CDR3: CASSQDLLAAGGGADTQYF. In DNA, the CDR3 is TGTGCCAGCAGCCAAGATCTTTTGGCGGCGGGAGGAGGGGCAGATACGCAGTATTTT.